Below, 10 T cell receptor beta chains from the same sample are listed, as sequenced in a study of beta chain features in type 1 diabetes. Sequenced material consisted of expressed TCRB transcripts (all of the isolated RNA was reverse transcribed). The method was immunoSEQ multiplex PCR; TCRdb's version includes in-frame clones alone and lacks a portion of them. Of around 340,000 clones listed, roughly 8% are singletons. The sample consisted of central memory CD4+ T cells from blood. The receptor source for this set is a woman younger than 35 in good health.

The chain employs TRBV29-1 and TRBJ2-3; D is perhaps TRBD1 or TRBD2 (6 bases each). The CDR3 has 14 amino acids. The germline V gene has CDR1 SQVTM and CDR2 ANQGSEA. V lost 6 bases and J 3 bases, leaving 16 bases between the germline ends. The CDR3 loop reads CSVSPGAVTDTQYF. The DNA for the CDR3 is TGCAGCGTGTCGCCGGGGGCAGTTACAGATACGCAGTATTTT.

There are a few counts of this clone. V and J are TRBV10-3 and TRBJ2-1; 7 nucleotides match TRBD1. This CDR3 comprises 15 residues. The junction had 10 bases not matched to a gene; V was cut back by 6 bases and J by 5 bases. The V gene's germline CDR1 is ENHRY and CDR2 SYGVKD. The CDR3 sequence is CAIRKEQGYNNEQFF. The CDR3 bases are TGTGCCATCAGAAAAGAACAGGGGTACAACAATGAGCAGTTCTTC.

This clone turned up a few times. Other DNA sequences in this specimen translate into the identical CDR3. The CDR3, as DNA: TGTGCCAGTAGTATTCGAGGGTACAATGAGCAGTTCTTC. As protein: CASSIRGYNEQFF. The chain employs TRBV19 and TRBJ2-1, with D maybe TRBD2 (5 bases). V dropped 3 bases and J dropped 4 bases, with 7 bases sitting between them. There are 13 residues in the CDR3. The germline V gene encodes CDR1 LNHDA and CDR2 SQIVND (reference sequence). Supplemented by reference TRBV19 and TRBJ2-1, the full variable domain reads DGGITQSPKYLFRKEGQNVTLSCEQNLNHDAMYWYRQDPGQGLRLIYYSQIVNDFQKGDIAEGYSVSREKKESFPLTVTSAQKNPTAFYLCASSIRGYNEQFFGPGTRLTVL.

V is TRBV7-2 and J is TRBJ2-1, with no clear D. V lost 1 base and J 11 bases, leaving 21 bases between the germline ends. Germline assignment: CDR1 SGHTA and CDR2 FQGNSA. The CDR3 is 16 residues long. CDR3 protein: CASSLEIRISVRQQFF. In nucleotides, the CDR3 is TGTGCCAGCAGCTTAGAGATCCGGATATCAGTCCGGCAGCAGTTCTTC.

This sequence joins TRBV7-2 and TRBJ2-1; D is possibly TRBD2 (5 bases). The CDR3 sequence is 14 residues long. The germline V gene has CDR1 SGHTA and CDR2 FQGNSA. The V end lost 8 bases, the J end lost 7 bases, and 18 bases lay between the germline ends. The CDR3 DNA reads TGTGCCAGCCACGAGGGCGGGTCTGGGAATGAGCAGTTCTTC. This encodes CASHEGGSGNEQFF.

A few counts support this clone. A junction boundary mismatches the germline segment, possibly from a read error. The genes are TRBV20-1 and TRBJ2-7; D gene ambiguous. This CDR3 has 11 amino acids. Germline lookup yields CDR1 DFQATT and CDR2 SNEGSKA (reference sequence). Here the CDR3 reads CSAREEPGTNF. CDR3 nucleotides: TGCAGTGCTAGAGAAGAACCGGGCACCAACTTC.

V gene TRBV29-1 combines with J gene TRBJ1-6; TRBD1 aligns across 9 bases. CDR1 is SQVTM, CDR2 ANQGSEA, per germline. The V gene end was trimmed by 4 bases and the J gene end by 7 bases; junction bases not matched to a gene: 5. The CDR3 contains 14 residues. The CDR3 here is CSVAEGQGNSPLHF. The CDR3 DNA reads as TGCAGCGTTGCGGAGGGACAGGGAAATTCACCCCTCCACTTT.

This clone was seen a few times. The chain uses TRBV2 and TRBJ1-2, with D uncertain. The germline CDR1 and CDR2 sequences are SNHLY and FYNNEI. There are 14 residues in the CDR3. V lost 1 base to trimming and J lost 8 bases, with 14 bases between them. The CDR3 bases are TGTGCCAGCAGTGAAGGATCATATAGAGGGGGCTACACCTTC. Its protein is CASSEGSYRGGYTF.

This clone was picked up a small number of times. The genes are TRBV28 and TRBJ1-2; D gene ambiguous. Germline CDR1 reads MDHEN; CDR2 reads SYDVKM. This CDR3 has 12 amino acids. V was cut by 8 bases and J by 8 bases, with 15 bases left in between. The CDR3 here is CASETEVGGYTF. The DNA for the CDR3 is TGTGCCAGCGAAACTGAAGTAGGAGGCTACACCTTC.

This clone was observed a handful of times. This chain joins TRBV2 and TRBJ2-5, with D perhaps matching TRBD1 or TRBD2 (5 bases each). The V end was cut by 0 bases, the J end by 1 base, with 6 bases between. The CDR3 length is 14 residues. Germline V gene data show CDR1 as SNHLY and CDR2 as FYNNEI. The CDR3 here is CASSEAGTQETQYF. The CDR3 coding sequence is TGTGCCAGCAGTGAAGCCGGGACCCAAGAGACCCAGTACTTC.